This is a list of T cell receptor gamma chains from one sample in a study of Vδ1+ human thymocytes. TCRdb repeated clone calling on the multiplex PCR reads with CATT. This repertoire shows over 5,500 gamma-chain clones, roughly 40% found once; its top ten account for 1.9%. The sequencing sample was made of Vdelta1+ gamma-delta thymocytes from the thymus. These receptors all stem from a boy in the first two years of life who had congenital heart surgery. CDR3s include the opening cysteine and the closing phenylalanine or tryptophan. Size is stated for part of the rows, as once, few or many counts, or as a class when the clone is expanded.

v_gene	abundance	len	j_gene	CDR3aa	CDR3nt
TRGV4	-	12	TRGJ1/TRGJ2	CATWANYYKKLF	TGTGCCACCTGGGCAAATTATTATAAGAAACTCTTT
TRGV8	-	12	TRGJ1/TRGJ2	CATWDARTKKLF	TGTGCCACCTGGGATGCGCGTACTAAGAAACTCTTT
TRGV5	few	14	TRGJ1/TRGJ2	CATWDRPNYYKKLF	TGTGCCACCTGGGACAGGCCTAATTATTATAAGAAACTCTTT
TRGV4	few	14	TRGJ1/TRGJ2	CATWDGLRYYKKLF	TGTGCCACCTGGGATGGGCTCAGATATTATAAGAAACTCTTT
TRGV4	few	11	TRGJ1/TRGJ2	CATWVTYKKLF	TGTGCCACCTGGGTCACTTATAAGAAACTCTTT
TRGV9	-	11	TRGJ1/TRGJ2	CALWWDYKKLF	TGTGCCTTGTGGTGGGATTATAAGAAACTCTTT
TRGV4	-	14	TRGJ1/TRGJ2	CATWDGGDYYKKLF	TGTGCCACCTGGGATGGGGGCGATTATTATAAGAAACTCTTT
TRGV4	few	10	TRGJ1/TRGJ2	CATWDGWKLF	TGTGCCACCTGGGATGGTTGGAAACTCTTT
TRGV9	-	13	TRGJP1	CALWNTTGWFKIF	TGTGCCTTGTGGAATACCACTGGTTGGTTCAAGATATTT
TRGV9	-	15	TRGJ1/TRGJ2	CALWEVRADYYKKLF	TGTGCCTTGTGGGAGGTGCGGGCGGATTATTATAAGAAACTCTTT
TRGV3	few	15	TRGJ1/TRGJ2	CATWDRPTHYYKKLF	TGTGCCACCTGGGACAGGCCTACCCATTATTATAAGAAACTCTTT
TRGV8	few	13	TRGJ1/TRGJ2	CATWDRHYYKKLF	TGTGCCACCTGGGATCGGCATTATTATAAGAAACTCTTT
TRGV5	few	15	TRGJP2	CATWDGNSSDWIKTF	TGTGCCACCTGGGACGGAAATTCTAGTGATTGGATCAAGACGTTT
TRGV2	-	15	TRGJ1/TRGJ2	CATWDGPQRGYKKLF	TGTGCCACCTGGGACGGACCCCAAAGGGGTTATAAGAAACTCTTT
TRGV9	-	11	TRGJ1/TRGJ2	CALKGPSLKLF	TGTGCCTTGAAGGGCCCTTCTTTAAAACTCTTT
TRGV4	few	12	TRGJ1/TRGJ2	CATWDNYYKKLF	TGTGCCACCTGGGATAATTATTATAAGAAACTCTTT
TRGV8	few	15	TRGJP1	CATWEISTTGWFKIF	TGTGCCACCTGGGAGATTTCTACCACTGGTTGGTTCAAGATATTT